What follows are 22 T cell receptor beta chains derived from one specimen sequenced in a study of human T cells and chemical hapten exposure. Via MiXCR, TCRdb re-called the RACE reads, giving one row per CDR3 protein. Among 140,000 or so distinct CDR3 sequences, over 9.5% were seen once, and the ten largest hold 1.3% to 1.5%. Indicated time point: patch test 2, 6 weeks after DPC sensitization. Treatment defined: therapeutic diphenylcyclopropenone sensitization with weekly scalp DPC. The specimen comprised whole blood, sampled in connection with sensitization to the hapten diphenylcyclopropenone (DPC). Receptor source: a woman between 50 and 59 years old with alopecia areata. Some clones in this sample may be carry-over from other donors' samples.

V is TRBV21-1 and J is TRBJ2-7; the D call in the table, TRBD2, was not verified against the DNA. TRBV21-1 is a known pseudogene. The CDR3 extends over 15 amino acids. The CDR3 loop reads CASSKRRDESYEQYF. DNA for the CDR3: TGTGCCAGCAGCAAACGGAGGGATGAGAGCTACGAGCAGTACTTC.

This clonotype came up a few times. The rearrangement joins TRBV29-1 to TRBJ2-5; D gene unclear. Germline V lookup: CDR1 SQVTM, CDR2 ANQGSEA. With 7 bases removed from V and 5 bases from J, the gap between germline ends came to 11 bases. This CDR3 comprises 11 residues. This CDR3 is CSAPVGETQYF. CDR3 bases: TGCAGCGCCCCCGTGGGGGAGACCCAGTACTTC. Together with reference TRBV29-1 and TRBJ2-5, the CDR3 gives the full variable domain: SAVISQKPSRDICQRGTSLTIQCQVDSQVTMMFWYRQQPGQSLTLIATANQGSEATYESGFVIDKFPISRPNLTFSTLTVSNMSPEDSSIYLCSAPVGETQYFGPGTRLLVL.

J is TRBJ2-3 and V is TRBV20-1; 7 bases line up with TRBD2. The CDR3 sequence is 11 residues long. The J segment lost 10 bases and the V segment lost 6 bases, leaving 7 bases of the junction unmatched. The germline V gene has CDR1 DFQATT and CDR2 SNEGSKA (reference sequence). The CDR3 DNA reads as TGCAGTGCGGGGCCGACTAGCTCGCAGTATTTT. Residues: CSAGPTSSQYF.

This clonotype appeared a few times. The gene calls are TRBV12-3 or TRBV12-4 and TRBJ1-2; D is ambiguous. The CDR3 runs to 12 residues. With 4 bases removed from V and 4 bases from J, the gap between germline ends came to 7 bases. CDR3 residues: CASSYSLYGYTF. Here the CDR3 DNA reads TGTGCCAGCAGTTACAGCCTCTATGGCTACACCTTC.

This clonotype was detected a few times. The V call is TRBV7-8, the J call TRBJ2-1, with 9 bases identical to TRBD2. Germline-derived CDR1 and CDR2 are SGHVS and FQNEAQ. The CDR3 sequence is 18 residues long. The ends lost 6 bases at V and 5 bases at J; junction bases unmatched: 17. CDR3 loop: CASSFTGGVTSGDNEQFF. The CDR3 DNA reads as TGTGCCAGCAGTTTCACGGGGGGGGTGACTAGCGGAGACAATGAGCAGTTCTTC. Using reference TRBV7-8 and TRBJ2-1 for the parts outside the CDR3, the full variable domain is GAGVSQSPRYKVAKRGQDVALRCDPISGHVSLFWYQQALGQGPEFLTYFQNEAQLDKSGLPSDRFFAERPEGSVSTLKIQRTQQEDSAVYLCASSFTGGVTSGDNEQFFGPGTRLTVL.

The sample holds many counts of this clonotype. This chain connects TRBV30 to TRBJ1-1; D gene uncertain. CDR3 length: 14 residues. Germline V gene lookup returns CDR1 GTSNPN and CDR2 SVGIG (reference sequence). Trimming removed 0 bases from V and 1 base from J, with 9 bases in between. CDR3 bases: TGTGCCTGGAGTGTGGTACGGCCGAACACTGAAGCTTTCTTT. It is translated as CAWSVVRPNTEAFF. Combining the CDR3 with reference TRBV30 and TRBJ1-1 gives the whole variable domain SQTIHQWPATLVQPVGSPLSLECTVEGTSNPNLYWYRQAAGRGLQLLFYSVGIGQISSEVPQNLSASRPQDRQFILSSKKLLLSDSGFYLCAWSVVRPNTEAFFGQGTRLTVV.

The V call is TRBV7-2, the J call TRBJ2-2; D might be TRBD1 (5 bases). The CDR3 runs 14 residues. The germline gives CDR1 SGHTA, CDR2 FQGNSA. The V end was cut by 3 bases, the J end by 5 bases, with 10 bases between. The CDR3 DNA reads as TGTGCCAGCAGCTTGACAGAATTTACCGGGGAGCTGTTTTTT. It encodes CASSLTEFTGELFF.

This clonotype was seen a few times. This chain links TRBV5-5 with TRBJ2-3; 9 nucleotides align to TRBD2. The CDR3 spans 15 residues. Germline loops: CDR1 SGHKS, CDR2 YYEKEE (reference sequence). J gave up 6 bases and V 0 bases, and 5 bases lay outside the gene matches. The CDR3 coding sequence is TGTGCCAGCAGCTTGGTGGGCGGGAGGGTCGATACGCAGTATTTT. Translation gives CASSLVGGRVDTQYF. Using reference TRBV5-5 and TRBJ2-3 for the parts outside the CDR3, the full variable domain is DAGVTQSPTHLIKTRGQQVTLRCSPISGHKSVSWYQQVLGQGPQFIFQYYEKEERGRGNFPDRFSARQFPNYSSELNVNALLLGDSALYLCASSLVGGRVDTQYFGPGTRLTVL.

This clonotype was counted between two and nine times. V and J are TRBV7-8 and TRBJ2-7, with D uncertain. Germline CDR1 and CDR2: SGHVS and FQNEAQ. The CDR3 length is 16 residues. V lost 4 bases and J lost 2, with 18 bases in between. The CDR3 reads CASSSPGAVLTYEQYF. DNA for the CDR3: TGTGCCAGCAGCTCCCCGGGTGCGGTGCTTACCTACGAGCAGTACTTC.

This clonotype was picked up many times. The chain uses TRBV27 and TRBJ2-3; 9 positions agree with TRBD1. This CDR3 contains 15 residues. Germline V gives CDR1 MNHEY, CDR2 SMNVEV (reference sequence). Germline trimming cut 5 bases from V and 3 bases from J; bases unmatched to any gene: 6. The CDR3 DNA reads TGTGCCAGCAGTAATCGGGACAGGGAAACAGATACGCAGTATTTT. As protein: CASSNRDRETDTQYF.

The chain uses TRBV7-3 and TRBJ2-1, with 14 positions matching TRBD2. V was pared by 5 bases and J by 9 bases, with 9 bases of the junction left unmatched. The CDR3 length is 16 residues. Germline V gene lookup returns CDR1 SGHTA and CDR2 FQGTGA. The CDR3 loop reads CASSPGLAGVLAEQFF. The CDR3 DNA sequence: TGTGCCAGCAGCCCGGGACTAGCGGGGGTCCTGGCTGAGCAGTTCTTC.

The gene calls are TRBV18 and TRBJ2-1, with 7 bases matching TRBD1. V lost 2 bases, J lost 5 bases, and 3 bases stayed unmatched. CDR1 and CDR2 from the germline V gene are KGHSH and LQKENI. There are 14 residues in the CDR3. CDR3 in DNA: TGTGCCAGCTCACCAACAGGGGTGAACAATGAGCAGTTCTTC. Translation: CASSPTGVNNEQFF.

V gene TRBV12-3 or TRBV12-4 combines with J gene TRBJ2-2; unclear D gene. The ends were cut back, 2 bases at V and 4 bases at J, with 5 bases in the middle. The CDR3 consists of 13 residues. DNA of the CDR3: TGTGCCAGCAGTTTACTGAGCACCGGGGAGCTGTTTTTT. This translates into CASSLLSTGELFF.

The sample holds a few counts of this clonotype. The chain uses TRBV29-1 and TRBJ2-7, with D unclear. The CDR3 contains 13 residues. Trimming cost V 7 bases and J 2 bases, with 15 bases left between them. Looked up from germline, CDR1 is SQVTM and CDR2 is ANQGSEA. CDR3 amino acids: CSAGGRRAYEQYF. DNA for the CDR3: TGCAGCGCCGGTGGGCGCCGCGCCTACGAGCAGTACTTC.

This rearrangement joins TRBV20-1 to TRBJ1-2; weak D call: TRBD1 (5 bases). CDR1 and CDR2 (germline): DFQATT, SNEGSKA (reference sequence). The CDR3 covers 14 residues. V shed 0 bases and J shed 4 bases, with 12 bases lying between them. The DNA for the CDR3 is TGCAGTGCTAGAGAGGGTGAGGGGAGCTATGGCTACACCTTC. Its protein product is CSAREGEGSYGYTF.

This clonotype was picked up a small number of times. V gene TRBV28 combines with J gene TRBJ2-2; D call uncertain. Germline V gene lookup returns CDR1 MDHEN and CDR2 SYDVKM. CDR3 length equals 12 residues. The V end lost 5 bases, the J end lost 5 bases, and 6 bases lay between the germline ends. This CDR3 reads CASSRVTGELFF. The CDR3 DNA is TGTGCCAGCAGTAGAGTTACCGGGGAGCTGTTTTTT. The full variable domain, with the rest looked up from reference TRBV28 and TRBJ2-2, is DVKVTQSSRYLVKRTGEKVFLECVQDMDHENMFWYRQDPGLGLRLIYFSYDVKMKEKGDIPEGYSVSREKKERFSLILESASTNQTSMYLCASSRVTGELFFGEGSRLTVL.

This chain connects TRBV9 to TRBJ2-7; D possibly corresponds to TRBD2 (5 bases). Deletions cut 3 bases from V and 2 bases from J, with 9 bases between. The germline V gene encodes CDR1 SGDLS and CDR2 YYNGEE. The length of the CDR3 is 13 residues. This chain's CDR3 is CASSGTPAYEQYF. Here the CDR3 DNA reads TGTGCCAGCAGCGGGACTCCTGCCTACGAGCAGTACTTC.

The V and J genes are TRBV7-2 and TRBJ2-1; maybe TRBD1 (6 bases). V lost 3 bases, J lost 0 bases, and 9 bases lay in between. CDR1 and CDR2 (germline): SGHTA, FQGNSA. The CDR3 is 15 amino acids. The CDR3 protein is CASSLGTLSYNEQFF. The CDR3 bases are TGTGCCAGCAGCTTGGGGACACTCTCCTACAATGAGCAGTTCTTC.

The chain carries TRBV6-2 or TRBV6-3 and TRBJ2-7, with 11 bases aligning to TRBD2. This CDR3 is 19 amino acids long. Germline CDR1 and CDR2: MNHEY and SVGEGT. The ends lost 2 bases at V and 1 base at J; junction bases unmatched: 13. CDR3: CASSYPTSGSFVPSYEQYF. The CDR3 DNA is TGTGCCAGCAGTTACCCCACTAGCGGGAGTTTCGTACCGTCCTACGAGCAGTACTTC.

This clonotype has a count of ten or more. The chain combines TRBV27 with TRBJ2-5; possibly TRBD2 for D (6 bases). This CDR3 is built from 14 residues. In germline, CDR1 is MNHEY, CDR2 SMNVEV (reference sequence). The V and J ends lost 1 base and 5 bases respectively, with 11 bases between them. CDR3 residues: CASSLWGRGETQYF. The CDR3 DNA follows: TGTGCCAGCAGTTTATGGGGCCGGGGGGAGACCCAGTACTTC.

The chain recombines TRBV30 with TRBJ2-3; TRBD2 agrees at 10 bases. Trimming removed 3 bases from V and 3 bases from J; junction bases left unmatched: 3. Germline CDR1 is GTSNPN and CDR2 is SVGIG (reference sequence). This CDR3 contains 14 residues. CDR3 in DNA: TGTGCCTGGAGCGGACTAGCGGTTACAGATACGCAGTATTTT. Translation: CAWSGLAVTDTQYF.

The chain has TRBV19 and TRBJ2-7, with 7 bases aligning to TRBD2. The CDR3 is 13 amino acids. V trimming: 5 bases; J trimming: 3 bases; junction bases outside the gene matches: 4. Germline V gene data show CDR1 as LNHDA and CDR2 as SQIVND (reference sequence). CDR3 DNA sequence: TGTGCCAGTAGTTCACTAGCGCGCTACGAGCAGTACTTC. The encoded protein is CASSSLARYEQYF.